One sample yielded the 23 T cell receptor beta chains listed below, sequenced in a study of T cell changes during pregnancy in multiple sclerosis. TCRdb's copy holds only in-frame clones and misses some; the assay was immunoSEQ multiplex PCR. The sample has about 40,000 clones, 88% seen once. Sequenced material: peripheral blood, taken in the first trimester of pregnancy. Every receptor here comes from a female donor in good health, enrolled as a control in a pregnancy study.

The chain is built from TRBV2 and TRBJ2-5, with 9 bases aligning to TRBD2. Per germline, CDR1 SNHLY and CDR2 FYNNEI. V lost 6 bases to trimming and J lost 6 bases; unmatched junction nucleotides: 8. This CDR3 is built from 14 residues. CDR3 residues: CASSHGTSWKTQYF. The CDR3 nucleotides read TGTGCCAGCAGCCATGGGACTAGCTGGAAGACCCAGTACTTC.

V is TRBV2 and J is TRBJ2-1, with D possibly being TRBD2 (6 bases). This CDR3 spans 16 amino acids. Germline-derived CDR1 and CDR2 are SNHLY and FYNNEI. The V gene lost 4 bases and the J gene lost 4 bases, with 17 bases spanning the gap. The CDR3 spells CASSGGGAGLYNEQFF. For the CDR3, the DNA is TGTGCCAGCAGTGGGGGAGGAGCGGGCTTATACAATGAGCAGTTCTTC.

This clone has just one count. V gene TRBV9 combines with J gene TRBJ2-7; TRBD1 agrees at 8 bases. V lost 7 bases to trimming and J lost 2 bases; unmatched junction nucleotides: 8. The germline gives CDR1 SGDLS, CDR2 YYNGEE. This CDR3 contains 14 residues. Written as DNA, the CDR3 is TGTGCCAGCTCTGGCTCAGGGGGCCCCTACGAGCAGTACTTC. This translates into CASSGSGGPYEQYF. Full variable domain (missing parts from reference TRBV9 and TRBJ2-7): DSGVTQTPKHLITATGQRVTLRCSPRSGDLSVYWYQQSLDQGLQFLIQYYNGEERAKGNILERFSAQQFPDLHSELNLSSLELGDSALYFCASSGSGGPYEQYFGPGTRLTVT.

This clone was observed a single time. The chain has TRBV7-2 and TRBJ2-3, with 13 bases aligning to TRBD2. Germline V CDR1 and CDR2: SGHTA, FQGNSA. This CDR3 contains 17 residues. J was trimmed by 2 bases and V by 7 bases; bases with no gene match: 9. CDR3 sequence: CASTLPGLAGYTDTQYF. CDR3 in DNA: TGTGCCAGCACTCTTCCGGGACTAGCGGGGTACACAGATACGCAGTATTTT.

This clone appeared once. The V and J genes are TRBV5-6 and TRBJ2-1, with 13 bases matching TRBD2. The CDR3 contains 18 residues. The germline gives CDR1 SGHDT, CDR2 YYEEEE. Losses at the gene ends were 4 bases for V and 3 bases for J; bases not matched to a gene: 10. The DNA for the CDR3 is TGTGCCAGCAGCCTGAGGGGGACTAGCGGGACAGTCTACAATGAGCAGTTCTTC. Its protein is CASSLRGTSGTVYNEQFF.

V is TRBV4-2 and J is TRBJ2-3; 12 nucleotides agree with TRBD2. V trimming: 2 bases; J trimming: 6 bases; junction bases outside the gene matches: 9. Germline assignment: CDR1 LGHNA and CDR2 YNFKEQ. The CDR3 has 17 amino acids. Written as DNA, the CDR3 is TGTGCCAGCAGCCAAAAAACTAGCGGGGGGCCGGGGGATACGCAGTATTTT. Translation: CASSQKTSGGPGDTQYF.

The chain uses TRBV7-2 and TRBJ2-2, with D unresolved. The CDR3 is made up of 14 amino acids. Germline CDR1 is SGHTA and CDR2 is FQGNSA. V lost 5 bases, J lost 6 bases, and 13 bases lay in between. CDR3 sequence (DNA): TGTGCCAGCAGCCCAGTTCTGCTTTCCGGGGAGCTGTTTTTT. It translates to CASSPVLLSGELFF. The whole variable domain, filled in from reference TRBV7-2 and TRBJ2-2, reads GAGVSQSPSNKVTEKGKDVELRCDPISGHTALYWYRQSLGQGLEFLIYFQGNSAPDKSGLPSDRFSAERTGGSVSTLTIQRTQQEDSAVYLCASSPVLLSGELFFGEGSRLTVL.

The chain is built from TRBV15 and TRBJ2-7; D call uncertain. This CDR3 comprises 11 residues. Deletions cut 4 bases from V and 7 bases from J, with 8 bases between. CDR1 is LNHNV and CDR2 is YYDKDF in the germline V gene (reference sequence). The CDR3 region is CATSNSREQYF. Here the CDR3 DNA reads TGTGCCACCAGCAATTCGCGAGAGCAGTACTTC.

A single count supports this clone. V gene TRBV6-5 combines with J gene TRBJ2-3; TRBD2 is a possible D gene (6 bases). Germline V CDR1 and CDR2: MNHEY, SVGAGI. Trimming removed 6 bases from V and 2 bases from J, with 12 bases in between. The CDR3 has 14 residues. The CDR3 spells CASSPGLATDTQYF. The CDR3 nucleotides read TGTGCCAGCAGCCCGGGACTCGCCACAGATACGCAGTATTTT.

This clone was detected only once. The chain combines TRBV7-9 with TRBJ2-1; 9 bases align to TRBD1. The CDR3 extends over 16 amino acids. Germline V gene sequence: CDR1 SEHNR, CDR2 FQNEAQ (reference sequence). Losses at the gene ends were 5 bases for V and 1 base for J; bases not matched to a gene: 6. CDR3: CASSQIQGASYNEQFF. CDR3 sequence (DNA): TGTGCCAGCAGCCAGATACAGGGGGCTTCCTACAATGAGCAGTTCTTC.

V gene TRBV7-9 combines with J gene TRBJ2-2; D is possibly TRBD2 (5 bases). The CDR3 consists of 14 residues. The germline V gene encodes CDR1 SEHNR and CDR2 FQNEAQ (reference sequence). V was pared by 1 base and J by 4 bases, with 7 bases between. CDR3 DNA: TGTGCCAGCAGCTTAGGTCGGGGCACCGGGGAGCTGTTTTTT. Amino acid sequence: CASSLGRGTGELFF.

The rearrangement links TRBV6-5 to TRBJ2-5; unclear D gene. This CDR3 comprises 15 residues. The germline CDR1 and CDR2 sequences are MNHEY and SVGAGI. V dropped 4 bases and J dropped 5 bases, with 17 bases sitting between them. This CDR3 is CASSSPSQARETQYF. The CDR3 DNA follows: TGTGCCAGCAGTTCCCCGAGCCAGGCCAGGGAGACCCAGTACTTC.

The chain joins TRBV7-2 to TRBJ2-1, with 10 bases lining up with TRBD2. Trimming removed 8 bases from V and 7 bases from J; junction bases left unmatched: 11. The CDR3 contains 15 residues. Looked up from germline, CDR1 is SGHTA and CDR2 is FQGNSA. The CDR3 DNA follows: TGTGCCAGCGCAGCGGGGGGGCCGTTGGGTAATGAGCAGTTCTTC. Translating it yields CASAAGGPLGNEQFF.

This sequence joins TRBV6-5 and TRBJ2-7, with TRBD2 matching over 8 bases. V lost 5 bases, J lost 4 bases, and 7 bases stayed unmatched. Germline assignment: CDR1 MNHEY and CDR2 SVGAGI. The CDR3 length is 14 residues. The CDR3 here is CASSMVRGAYEQYF. The CDR3 DNA sequence: TGTGCCAGCAGTATGGTGCGGGGGGCGTACGAGCAGTACTTC.

The V call is TRBV5-5, the J call TRBJ2-4, with no clear D. Per germline, CDR1 SGHKS and CDR2 YYEKEE (reference sequence). Trimming cost V 4 bases and J 0 bases, with 14 bases left between them. This CDR3 region has 16 residues. The CDR3 sequence: CASSDPRLLAKNIQYF. The CDR3 nucleotides are TGTGCCAGCAGCGATCCCAGGCTTCTAGCCAAAAACATTCAGTACTTC.

The CDR3 protein is CASSPSGSHTDTQYF. The CDR3 DNA sequence: TGTGCCAGCAGCCCTAGTGGATCCCACACAGATACGCAGTATTTT. The chain is built from TRBV6-5 and TRBJ2-3; D is undetermined. V lost 6 bases, J lost 2 bases, and 15 bases lay in between. The CDR3 extends over 15 amino acids. The germline CDR1 and CDR2 sequences are MNHEY and SVGAGI.

V and J are TRBV7-8 and TRBJ2-7; D not resolved. Trimming left V 0 bases short and J 4 bases short, with 10 bases between. The CDR3 covers 14 residues. Germline assignment: CDR1 SGHVS and CDR2 FQNEAQ. The CDR3 coding sequence is TGTGCCAGCAGCTTAGCCGAGGCGGAATACGAGCAGTACTTC. As protein: CASSLAEAEYEQYF.

In DNA, the CDR3 is TGTGCCAGCACCTCGGGACTAGCGAGCTACAATGAGCAGTTCTTC. Translation gives CASTSGLASYNEQFF. This chain joins TRBV27 and TRBJ2-1, with 10 nucleotides matching TRBD2. The CDR3 runs 15 residues. CDR1 and CDR2 (germline): MNHEY, SMNVEV (reference sequence). After removal of 7 bases from V and 3 bases from J, the junction contained 6 bases not matched to a gene.

The rearrangement uses TRBV19 and TRBJ2-5; TRBD2 might be the D (6 bases). The CDR3 consists of 17 residues. The V gene's germline CDR1 is LNHDA and CDR2 SQIVND (reference sequence). V lost 2 bases and J lost 4, with 20 bases in between. CDR3 in amino acids: CASSIWREAGRGETQYF. For the CDR3, the DNA is TGTGCCAGTAGTATATGGAGGGAGGCGGGACGGGGAGAGACCCAGTACTTC.

The genes are TRBV12-5 and TRBJ2-3, with TRBD2 as a possible D gene (6 bases). Germline V gene sequence: CDR1 LGHNT, CDR2 FRNRAP. CDR3 length: 17 residues. Deletions cut 2 bases from V and 8 bases from J, with 23 bases between. CDR3 amino acids: CASGLSPPGAERGTQYF. CDR3 in DNA: TGTGCTAGTGGTTTGTCCCCACCGGGAGCTGAGCGTGGTACGCAGTATTTT.

CDR3 sequence: CASSPETGRRETQYF. CDR3 coding DNA: TGTGCCAGCAGTCCCGAGACAGGGAGGCGAGAGACCCAGTACTTC. The chain has TRBV28 and TRBJ2-5; weak D call: TRBD1 (7 bases). V lost 5 bases, J lost 4 bases, and 17 bases lay in between. Germline V gene data show CDR1 as MDHEN and CDR2 as SYDVKM. This CDR3 region has 15 residues.

The chain carries TRBV6-1 and TRBJ2-6, with D hard to call. The CDR3 is 15 residues long. The V and J ends lost 5 bases and 0 bases respectively, with 8 bases between them. Germline V gene sequence: CDR1 MNHNS, CDR2 SASEGT. CDR3 DNA sequence: TGTGCCAGCAGTACCGGTGGCTCTGGGGCCAACGTCCTGACTTTC. Translating gives CASSTGGSGANVLTF.

The chain is built from TRBV19 and TRBJ2-7; TRBD2 matches at 9 bases. V gave up 3 bases and J gave up 0 bases; unmatched junction bases: 3. CDR3 size: 15 residues. Germline V lookup: CDR1 LNHDA, CDR2 SQIVND (reference sequence). This CDR3 reads CASSMERGASYEQYF. The CDR3 region has the DNA TGTGCCAGTAGTATGGAGCGGGGGGCCTCCTACGAGCAGTACTTC.